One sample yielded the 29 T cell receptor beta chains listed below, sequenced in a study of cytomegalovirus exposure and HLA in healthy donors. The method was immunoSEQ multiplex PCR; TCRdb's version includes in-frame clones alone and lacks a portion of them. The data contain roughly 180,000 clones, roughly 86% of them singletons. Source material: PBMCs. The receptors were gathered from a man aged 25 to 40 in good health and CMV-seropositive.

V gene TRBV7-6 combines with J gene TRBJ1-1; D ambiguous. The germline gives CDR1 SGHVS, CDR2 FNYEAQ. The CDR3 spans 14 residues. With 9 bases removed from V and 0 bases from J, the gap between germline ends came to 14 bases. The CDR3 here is CASTPLGLNTEAFF. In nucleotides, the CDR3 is TGTGCCAGTACCCCCTTAGGGCTGAACACTGAAGCTTTCTTT.

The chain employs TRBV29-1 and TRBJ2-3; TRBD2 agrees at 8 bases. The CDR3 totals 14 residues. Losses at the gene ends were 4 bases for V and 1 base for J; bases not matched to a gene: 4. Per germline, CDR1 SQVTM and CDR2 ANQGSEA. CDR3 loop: CSVAGGRRTDTQYF. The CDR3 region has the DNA TGCAGCGTTGCGGGGGGGCGGCGCACAGATACGCAGTATTTT.

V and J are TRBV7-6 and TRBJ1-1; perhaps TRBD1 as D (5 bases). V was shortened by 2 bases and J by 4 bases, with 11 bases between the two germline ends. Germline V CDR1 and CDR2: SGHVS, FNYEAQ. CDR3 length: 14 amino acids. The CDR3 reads CASSLSGGGTEAFF. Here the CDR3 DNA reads TGTGCCAGCAGCTTAAGTGGGGGGGGCACTGAAGCTTTCTTT.

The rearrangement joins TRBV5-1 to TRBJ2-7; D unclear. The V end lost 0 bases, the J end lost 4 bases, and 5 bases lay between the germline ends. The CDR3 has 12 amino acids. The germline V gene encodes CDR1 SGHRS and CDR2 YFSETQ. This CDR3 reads CASSLDWYEQYF. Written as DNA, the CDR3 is TGCGCCAGCAGCTTGGATTGGTACGAGCAGTACTTC.

This CDR3 reads CASSRTGRASEQFF. Written as DNA, the CDR3 is TGTGCCAGCAGCAGAACTGGGAGGGCCTCTGAGCAGTTCTTC. The chain carries TRBV9 and TRBJ2-1; 7 bases map to TRBD2. With 4 bases clipped from V and 9 bases from J, the junction kept 10 bases outside the gene matches. This CDR3 has 14 amino acids. Germline lookup yields CDR1 SGDLS and CDR2 YYNGEE.

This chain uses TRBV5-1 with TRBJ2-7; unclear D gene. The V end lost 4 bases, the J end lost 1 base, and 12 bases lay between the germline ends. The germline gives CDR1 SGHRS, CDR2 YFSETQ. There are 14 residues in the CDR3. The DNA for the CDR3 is TGCGCCAGCAGCCCTGGCGACAAGTCCTACGAGCAGTACTTC. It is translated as CASSPGDKSYEQYF.

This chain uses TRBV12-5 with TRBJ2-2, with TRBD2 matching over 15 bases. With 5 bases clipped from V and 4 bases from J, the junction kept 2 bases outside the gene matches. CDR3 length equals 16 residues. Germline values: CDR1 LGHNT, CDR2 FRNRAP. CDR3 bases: TGTGCTAGTGGTGGGACTAGCGGGGGGTTCACCGGGGAGCTGTTTTTT. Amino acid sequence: CASGGTSGGFTGELFF.

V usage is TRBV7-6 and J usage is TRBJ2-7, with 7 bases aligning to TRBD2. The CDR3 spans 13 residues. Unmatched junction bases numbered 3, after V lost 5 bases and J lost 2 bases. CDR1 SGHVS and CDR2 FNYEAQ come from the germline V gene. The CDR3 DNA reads TGTGCCAGCAGCGCCCTAGCGGCCTACGAGCAGTACTTC. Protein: CASSALAAYEQYF.

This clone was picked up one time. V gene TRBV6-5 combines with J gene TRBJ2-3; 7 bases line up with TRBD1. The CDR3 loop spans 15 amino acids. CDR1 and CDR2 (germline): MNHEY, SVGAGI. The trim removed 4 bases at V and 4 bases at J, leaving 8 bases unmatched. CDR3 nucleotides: TGTGCCAGCAGTTGGACGGCCCAGGGGGCAGATACGCAGTATTTT. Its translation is CASSWTAQGADTQYF.

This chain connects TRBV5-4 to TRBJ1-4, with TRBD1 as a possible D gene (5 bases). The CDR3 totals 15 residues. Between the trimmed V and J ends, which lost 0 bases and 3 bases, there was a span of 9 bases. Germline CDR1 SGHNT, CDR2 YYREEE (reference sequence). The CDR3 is CASSLGGEANEKLFF. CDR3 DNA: TGTGCCAGCAGCTTGGGAGGGGAGGCTAATGAAAAACTGTTTTTT.

CDR3 region: CASSLVGSGFNYGYTF. In nucleotides, the CDR3 is TGTGCCAGCAGCTTAGTAGGGTCAGGCTTTAACTATGGCTACACCTTC. This chain uses TRBV7-2 with TRBJ1-2; no firm D call. CDR3 length equals 16 residues. Germline values: CDR1 SGHTA, CDR2 FQGNSA. The germline V and J ends were trimmed by 1 base and 1 base, with 13 bases remaining between them. Based on the CDR3 plus reference TRBV7-2 and TRBJ1-2, the full variable domain is GAGVSQSPSNKVTEKGKDVELRCDPISGHTALYWYRQSLGQGLEFLIYFQGNSAPDKSGLPSDRFSAERTGGSVSTLTIQRTQQEDSAVYLCASSLVGSGFNYGYTFGSGTRLTVV.

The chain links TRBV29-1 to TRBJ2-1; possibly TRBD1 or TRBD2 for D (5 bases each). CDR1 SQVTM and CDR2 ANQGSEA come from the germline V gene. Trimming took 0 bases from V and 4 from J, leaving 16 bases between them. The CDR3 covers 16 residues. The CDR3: CSVEDPETAEYNEQFF. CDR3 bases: TGCAGCGTTGAAGACCCGGAGACAGCGGAATACAATGAGCAGTTCTTC.

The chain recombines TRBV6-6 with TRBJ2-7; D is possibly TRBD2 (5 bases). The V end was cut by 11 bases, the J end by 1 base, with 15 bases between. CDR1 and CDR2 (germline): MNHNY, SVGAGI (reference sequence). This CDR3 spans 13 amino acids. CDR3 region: CAGAPGVSYEQYF. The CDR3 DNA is TGTGCCGGAGCCCCCGGGGTGTCCTACGAGCAGTACTTC.

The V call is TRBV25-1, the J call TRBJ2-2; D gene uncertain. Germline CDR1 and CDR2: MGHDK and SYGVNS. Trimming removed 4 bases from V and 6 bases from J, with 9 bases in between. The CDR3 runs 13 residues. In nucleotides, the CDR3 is TGTGCCAGCAGTGGGTCAGGACCCGGGGAGCTGTTTTTT. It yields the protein CASSGSGPGELFF.

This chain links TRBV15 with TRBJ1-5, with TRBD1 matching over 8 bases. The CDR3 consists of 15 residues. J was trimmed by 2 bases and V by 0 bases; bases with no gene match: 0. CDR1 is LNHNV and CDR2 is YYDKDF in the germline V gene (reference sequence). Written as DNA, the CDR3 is TGTGCCACCAGCAGAGAGGGACAGGGCAATCAGCCCCAGCATTTT. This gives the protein CATSREGQGNQPQHF.

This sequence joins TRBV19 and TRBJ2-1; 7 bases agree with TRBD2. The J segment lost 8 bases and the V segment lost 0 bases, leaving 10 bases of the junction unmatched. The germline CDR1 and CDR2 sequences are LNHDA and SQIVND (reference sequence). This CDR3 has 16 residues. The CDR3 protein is CASSIETSASIYEQFF. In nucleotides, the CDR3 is TGTGCCAGTAGTATAGAAACTAGCGCCTCCATCTATGAGCAGTTCTTC.

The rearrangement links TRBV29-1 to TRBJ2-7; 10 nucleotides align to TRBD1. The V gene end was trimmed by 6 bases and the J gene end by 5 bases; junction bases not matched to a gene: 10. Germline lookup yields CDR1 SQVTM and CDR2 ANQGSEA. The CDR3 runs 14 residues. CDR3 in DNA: TGCAGCGTGGGACCGGGACAGGGGATACACGAGCAGTACTTC. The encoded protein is CSVGPGQGIHEQYF.

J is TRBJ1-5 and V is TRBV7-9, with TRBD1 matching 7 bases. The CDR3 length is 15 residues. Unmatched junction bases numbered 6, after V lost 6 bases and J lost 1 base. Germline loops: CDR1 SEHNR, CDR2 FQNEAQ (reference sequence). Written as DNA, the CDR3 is TGTGCCAGCAGTATGACAGGGTTGAGCAATCAGCCCCAGCATTTT. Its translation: CASSMTGLSNQPQHF.

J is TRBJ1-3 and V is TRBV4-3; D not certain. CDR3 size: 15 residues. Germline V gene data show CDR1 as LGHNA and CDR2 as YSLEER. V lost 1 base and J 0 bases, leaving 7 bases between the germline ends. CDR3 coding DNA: TGCGCCAGCAGCCAAGGGCCAAACTCTGGAAACACCATATATTTT. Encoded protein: CASSQGPNSGNTIYF.

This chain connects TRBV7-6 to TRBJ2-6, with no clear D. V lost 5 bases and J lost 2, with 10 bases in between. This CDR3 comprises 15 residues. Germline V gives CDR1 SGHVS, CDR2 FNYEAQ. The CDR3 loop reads CASSGSDPGANVLTF. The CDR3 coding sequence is TGTGCCAGCAGCGGCAGTGACCCTGGGGCCAACGTCCTGACTTTC.

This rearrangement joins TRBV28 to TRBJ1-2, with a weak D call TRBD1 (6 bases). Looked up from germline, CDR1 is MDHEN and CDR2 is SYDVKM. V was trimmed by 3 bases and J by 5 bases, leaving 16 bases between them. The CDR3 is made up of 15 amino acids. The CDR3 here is CASSLMGGVLYGYTF. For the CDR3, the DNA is TGTGCCAGCAGTTTGATGGGGGGCGTACTTTATGGCTACACCTTC.

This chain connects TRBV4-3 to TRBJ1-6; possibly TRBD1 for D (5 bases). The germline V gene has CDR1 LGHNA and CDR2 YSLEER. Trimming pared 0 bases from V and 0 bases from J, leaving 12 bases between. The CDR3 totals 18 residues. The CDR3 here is CASSQDVKGSSYNSPLHF. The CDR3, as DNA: TGCGCCAGCAGCCAAGATGTGAAGGGGAGCTCCTATAATTCACCCCTCCACTTT.

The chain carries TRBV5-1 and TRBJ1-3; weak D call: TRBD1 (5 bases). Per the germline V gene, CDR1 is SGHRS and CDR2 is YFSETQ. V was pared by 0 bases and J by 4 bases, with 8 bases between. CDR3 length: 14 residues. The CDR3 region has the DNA TGCGCCAGCAGCTTGGCCTCAGGGGGAAACACCATATATTTT. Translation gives CASSLASGGNTIYF.

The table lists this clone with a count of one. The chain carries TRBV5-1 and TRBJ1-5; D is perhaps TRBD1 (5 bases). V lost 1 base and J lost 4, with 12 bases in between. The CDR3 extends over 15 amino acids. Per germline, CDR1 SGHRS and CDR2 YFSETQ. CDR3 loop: CASSLNGGTNQPQHF. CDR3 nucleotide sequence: TGCGCCAGCAGCTTGAATGGGGGAACGAATCAGCCCCAGCATTTT.

CDR3 in amino acids: CASSKTRVPSDTQYF. The CDR3 DNA follows: TGTGCCAGCAGTAAGACTAGGGTGCCGTCAGATACGCAGTATTTT. The V call is TRBV6-4, the J call TRBJ2-3; weak D call: TRBD2 (6 bases). V lost 5 bases, J lost 4 bases, and 16 bases lay in between. From germline, CDR1 is MRHNA and CDR2 SNTAGT. CDR3 length equals 15 residues.

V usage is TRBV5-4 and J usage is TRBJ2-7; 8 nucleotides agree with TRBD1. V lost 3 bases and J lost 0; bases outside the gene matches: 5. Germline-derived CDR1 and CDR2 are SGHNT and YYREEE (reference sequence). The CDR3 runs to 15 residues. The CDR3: CASSSTGTGSYEQYF. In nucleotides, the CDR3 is TGTGCCAGCAGCTCAACCGGGACAGGCTCCTACGAGCAGTACTTC.

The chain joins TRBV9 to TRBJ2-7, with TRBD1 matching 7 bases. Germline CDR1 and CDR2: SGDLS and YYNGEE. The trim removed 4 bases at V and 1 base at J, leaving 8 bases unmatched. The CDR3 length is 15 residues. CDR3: CASSPRQGGSYEQYF. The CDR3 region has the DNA TGTGCCAGCAGCCCGAGACAGGGTGGGTCCTACGAGCAGTACTTC.

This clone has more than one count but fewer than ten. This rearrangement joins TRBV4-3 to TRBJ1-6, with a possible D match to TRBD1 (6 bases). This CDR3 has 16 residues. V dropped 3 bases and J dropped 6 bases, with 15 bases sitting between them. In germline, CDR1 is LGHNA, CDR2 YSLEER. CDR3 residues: CASSQGVGAANSPLHF. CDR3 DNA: TGCGCCAGCAGCCAGGGGGTGGGGGCGGCTAATTCACCCCTCCACTTT.

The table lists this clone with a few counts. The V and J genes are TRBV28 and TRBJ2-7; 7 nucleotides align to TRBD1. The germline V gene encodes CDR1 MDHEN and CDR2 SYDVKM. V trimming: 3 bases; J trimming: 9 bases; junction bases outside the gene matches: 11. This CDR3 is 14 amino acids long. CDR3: CASSLGQSFSGQYF. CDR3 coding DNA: TGTGCCAGCAGTTTGGGACAGAGCTTCTCTGGGCAGTACTTC. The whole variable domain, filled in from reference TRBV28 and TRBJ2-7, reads DVKVTQSSRYLVKRTGEKVFLECVQDMDHENMFWYRQDPGLGLRLIYFSYDVKMKEKGDIPEGYSVSREKKERFSLILESASTNQTSMYLCASSLGQSFSGQYFGPGTRLTVT.